This is a list of T cell receptor beta chains from one sample in a study of cytomegalovirus exposure and HLA in healthy donors. Profiling relied on immunoSEQ multiplex PCR, and the TCRdb table lists in-frame clones only, not all of them. The sample holds about 60,000 clones, 70% to 75% seen once. What was sequenced was PBMCs. All receptors derive from a man aged 35 to 55 in good health and CMV-seropositive. CDR3s include the opening cysteine and the closing phenylalanine or tryptophan. Fields, in order: D gene, J gene, V gene, clone size, CDR3 protein, CDR3 DNA. The D gene is left open where the match is weak. Rows may omit the clone size; those that give it use once, few, many or a size class.

>TRBD1|TRBJ1-1|TRBV29-1|-
CSARDRATDTEAFF
TGCAGCGCCCGGGACAGGGCCACCGACACTGAAGCTTTCTTT
>TRBD1|TRBJ2-2|TRBV2|-
CASLQSTGDTGELFF
TGTGCCAGCCTTCAGTCAACAGGGGACACCGGGGAGCTGTTTTTT
>-|TRBJ2-7|TRBV5-1|once
CASSPGMVSSYEQYF
TGCGCCAGCAGCCCGGGGATGGTTTCCTCCTACGAGCAGTACTTC
>TRBD1|TRBJ2-5|TRBV6-1|-
CASSEIGTGQYF
TGTGCCAGCAGTGAAATAGGGACAGGGCAGTACTTC
>-|TRBJ2-5|TRBV30|-
CAWSVSRRETQYF
TGTGCCTGGAGTGTTTCAAGGAGGGAGACCCAGTACTTC
>TRBD1|TRBJ2-7|TRBV12-5|-
CASGLSVGQGDEQYF
TGTGCTAGTGGTTTGTCGGTGGGACAGGGGGACGAGCAGTACTTC
>TRBD2|TRBJ2-7|TRBV18|-
CASSPTSGGNEQYF
TGTGCCAGCTCACCTACTAGCGGGGGCAACGAGCAGTACTTC
>-|TRBJ1-1|TRBV10-2|-
CASSESIETEAFF
TGCGCCAGCAGTGAGTCGATAGAGACTGAAGCTTTCTTT
>-|TRBJ1-1|TRBV11-3|-
CASSLDPSDLLFF
TGTGCCAGCAGCTTAGATCCTTCAGACTTGCTGTTCTTT
>-|TRBJ1-2|TRBV2|few
CASRSYPECTF
TGTGCCAGCCGGTCCTATCCCGAGTGCACCTTC
>TRBD1|TRBJ2-4|TRBV9|-
CASSPTGTGENIQYF
TGTGCCAGCAGCCCAACCGGGACAGGGGAAAACATTCAGTACTTC
>TRBD2|TRBJ2-7|TRBV5-4|-
CASSLLAGESYEQYF
TGTGCCAGCAGCTTGCTAGCGGGGGAGTCCTACGAGCAGTACTTC
>TRBD2|TRBJ2-3|TRBV5-6|-
CASSLPRGGGEADTQYF
TGTGCCAGCAGCTTGCCCAGGGGCGGGGGGGAGGCAGATACGCAGTATTTT
>TRBD2|TRBJ2-1|TRBV4-3|-
CASSQDRLAGGSTRGKQFF
TGCGCCAGCAGCCAAGATCGGCTAGCGGGGGGCTCCACTCGGGGTAAGCAGTTCTTC
>-|TRBJ2-7|TRBV30|-
CAWSFPRAGRSSYEQYF
TGTGCCTGGAGTTTCCCCCGGGCAGGGCGCTCCTCCTACGAGCAGTACTTC
>-|TRBJ1-1|TRBV20-1|-
CSAQRETEAFF
TGCAGTGCTCAGAGGGAAACTGAAGCTTTCTTT